Presented here are 11 T cell receptor beta chains from one specimen sequenced in a study of PD-1 blockade in classical Hodgkin lymphoma. Repertoires were generated with immunoSEQ multiplex PCR, while TCRdb's copy carries only in-frame clones and drops some. The table includes around 20,000 clones, 68% detected once. Each patient's relapse followed autologous stem cell transplantation, and brentuximab vedotin exposure varied. The starting material was peripheral blood mononuclear cells (PBMCs), obtained at baseline. These receptor sequences come from a human donor with classical Hodgkin lymphoma.

The V gene is TRBV7-2, the J gene TRBJ2-7; possibly TRBD1 for D (6 bases). Between the trimmed V and J ends, which lost 6 bases and 3 bases, there was a span of 15 bases. Per germline, CDR1 SGHTA and CDR2 FQGNSA. The CDR3 extends over 14 amino acids. The CDR3 DNA follows: TGTGCCAGCAGGGGACCGGGACATTTCTACGAGCAGTACTTC. Protein sequence: CASRGPGHFYEQYF. The whole variable domain, filled in from reference TRBV7-2 and TRBJ2-7, reads GAGVSQSPSNKVTEKGKDVELRCDPISGHTALYWYRQSLGQGLEFLIYFQGNSAPDKSGLPSDRFSAERTGGSVSTLTIQRTQQEDSAVYLCASRGPGHFYEQYFGPGTRLTVT.

The chain couples TRBV28 to TRBJ2-7; D is tentatively TRBD1 or TRBD2 (6 bases each). Trimming pared 9 bases from V and 0 bases from J, leaving 18 bases between. This CDR3 is 15 amino acids long. CDR1 and CDR2 from the germline V gene are MDHEN and SYDVKM. CDR3 coding DNA: TGTGCCAGGCGGGGATACAGGGAATTCTCCTACGAGCAGTACTTC. Protein sequence: CARRGYREFSYEQYF. The full variable domain, rest sourced from reference TRBV28 and TRBJ2-7, is DVKVTQSSRYLVKRTGEKVFLECVQDMDHENMFWYRQDPGLGLRLIYFSYDVKMKEKGDIPEGYSVSREKKERFSLILESASTNQTSMYLCARRGYREFSYEQYFGPGTRLTVT.

The CDR3 DNA reads TGTGCCAGCAGTTTTGGGGACCGCCGGGGTCAGCCCCAGCATTTT. Amino acid sequence: CASSFGDRRGQPQHF. V usage is TRBV28 and J usage is TRBJ1-5; D is possibly TRBD1 (5 bases). Trimming took 3 bases from V and 6 from J, leaving 15 bases between them. The CDR3 is 15 amino acids. Germline V gene data show CDR1 as MDHEN and CDR2 as SYDVKM.

The chain carries TRBV19 and TRBJ1-2, with TRBD1 matching over 7 bases. CDR1 is LNHDA and CDR2 is SQIVND in the germline V gene (reference sequence). Unmatched junction bases numbered 11, after V lost 5 bases and J lost 5 bases. The CDR3 sequence is 15 residues long. The CDR3 DNA follows: TGTGCCAGTAGTCCCCTGGACAGGCCGGGGTATGGCTACACCTTC. It codes for CASSPLDRPGYGYTF.

The chain uses TRBV10-3 and TRBJ1-1, with D unclear. Germline lookup yields CDR1 ENHRY and CDR2 SYGVKD. V lost 3 bases and J lost 0, with 8 bases in between. The CDR3 sequence is 14 residues long. The CDR3: CAISESSLNTEAFF. CDR3 nucleotide sequence: TGTGCCATCAGTGAATCGTCTCTGAACACTGAAGCTTTCTTT.

This chain connects TRBV28 to TRBJ2-2; 10 positions agree with TRBD1. This CDR3 comprises 16 residues. V lost 3 bases and J lost 4; bases outside the gene matches: 5. The germline CDR1 and CDR2 sequences are MDHEN and SYDVKM. The CDR3 spells CASSFGDRGFTGELFF. In nucleotides, the CDR3 is TGTGCCAGCAGTTTTGGGGACAGGGGTTTCACCGGGGAGCTGTTTTTT.

V and J are TRBV29-1 and TRBJ2-3; D may be TRBD1 or TRBD2 (6 bases each). V was trimmed by 3 bases and J by 5 bases, leaving 12 bases between them. Per germline, CDR1 SQVTM and CDR2 ANQGSEA. The CDR3 extends over 13 amino acids. The CDR3 nucleotides are TGCAGCGTTGAGCTAGGAGGGGGAGATACGCAGTATTTT. Its translation is CSVELGGGDTQYF.

This clone was seen a few times. CDR3 bases: TGTGCCAGCAGTGAAGCGCTGCGGCAGGCGGACGAGACCCAGTACTTC. This encodes CASSEALRQADETQYF. The chain combines TRBV2 with TRBJ2-5, with D hard to call. Germline V gene data show CDR1 as SNHLY and CDR2 as FYNNEI. This CDR3 contains 16 residues. V lost 0 bases, J lost 5 bases, and 16 bases lay in between. The complete variable domain, with remaining parts taken from reference TRBV2 and TRBJ2-5, reads EPEVTQTPSHQVTQMGQEVILRCVPISNHLYFYWYRQILGQKVEFLVSFYNNEISEKSEIFDDQFSVERPDGSNFTLKIRSTKLEDSAMYFCASSEALRQADETQYFGPGTRLLVL.

By share, this clone counts as medium-sized. The rearrangement links TRBV28 to TRBJ1-5; D possibly corresponds to TRBD1 (5 bases). The V end was cut by 3 bases, the J end by 6 bases, with 18 bases between. There are 16 residues in the CDR3. The germline V gene has CDR1 MDHEN and CDR2 SYDVKM. This CDR3 reads CASSFRATGWVQPQHF. The CDR3 DNA sequence: TGTGCCAGCAGTTTCAGGGCAACAGGATGGGTTCAGCCCCAGCATTTT.

The V call is TRBV9, the J call TRBJ1-3; D perhaps matches TRBD1 (5 bases). CDR1 and CDR2 from the germline V gene are SGDLS and YYNGEE. Deletions cut 2 bases from V and 0 bases from J, with 12 bases between. CDR3 length equals 16 residues. The CDR3 DNA follows: TGTGCCAGCAGCGTGGCCGGGACGGACTCTGGAAACACCATATATTTT. Encoded protein: CASSVAGTDSGNTIYF.

The rearrangement uses TRBV7-2 and TRBJ2-5; a possible D gene is TRBD1 (6 bases). The germline V and J ends were trimmed by 2 bases and 3 bases, with 13 bases remaining between them. CDR1 is SGHTA, CDR2 FQGNSA, per germline. CDR3 size: 15 residues. The CDR3 loop is CASSLTDRRKETQYF. Written as DNA, the CDR3 is TGTGCCAGCAGCTTAACCGACAGGCGAAAAGAGACCCAGTACTTC. The full variable domain, in which reference TRBV7-2 and TRBJ2-5 provide the parts outside the CDR3, is GAGVSQSPSNKVTEKGKDVELRCDPISGHTALYWYRQSLGQGLEFLIYFQGNSAPDKSGLPSDRFSAERTGGSVSTLTIQRTQQEDSAVYLCASSLTDRRKETQYFGPGTRLLVL.